What follows are 2 T cell receptor beta chains derived from one specimen sequenced in a study of identical twins. TCRdb re-derived calls from the 5' RACE reads in MiXCR, one entry per CDR3 protein. This sample yields more than 1.5 million distinct CDR3 sequences, of which around a third are seen a single time; around 0.3% belongs to the top ten. Sequencing was done on a sample of cord blood. All receptors derive from a newborn girl in good health.

V and J are TRBV24-1 and TRBJ2-5; 8 positions match TRBD2. J lost 11 bases, V lost 7 bases, and 17 bases had no gene match. The germline V gene has CDR1 KGHDR and CDR2 SFDVKD. The CDR3 is 15 amino acids. The CDR3, as DNA: TGTGCCACCAGCTCCAGCACCGGGACTAGAGATGAGCAGTACTTC. Protein sequence: CATSSSTGTRDEQYF.

This clonotype has just a few counts. This chain connects TRBV5-1 to TRBJ2-2, with 8 bases aligning to TRBD2. CDR1 SGHRS and CDR2 YFSETQ come from the germline V gene. After removal of 4 bases from V and 1 base from J, the junction contained 3 bases not matched to a gene. The CDR3 covers 15 residues. The CDR3 sequence: CASSTTSGNTGELFF. In DNA form, the CDR3 reads TGCGCCAGCAGCACTACTAGCGGGAACACCGGGGAGCTGTTTTTT. Combining the CDR3 with reference TRBV5-1 and TRBJ2-2 gives the whole variable domain KAGVTQTPRYLIKTRGQQVTLSCSPISGHRSVSWYQQTPGQGLQFLFEYFSETQRNKGNFPGRFSGRQFSNSRSEMNVSTLELGDSALYLCASSTTSGNTGELFFGEGSRLTVL.